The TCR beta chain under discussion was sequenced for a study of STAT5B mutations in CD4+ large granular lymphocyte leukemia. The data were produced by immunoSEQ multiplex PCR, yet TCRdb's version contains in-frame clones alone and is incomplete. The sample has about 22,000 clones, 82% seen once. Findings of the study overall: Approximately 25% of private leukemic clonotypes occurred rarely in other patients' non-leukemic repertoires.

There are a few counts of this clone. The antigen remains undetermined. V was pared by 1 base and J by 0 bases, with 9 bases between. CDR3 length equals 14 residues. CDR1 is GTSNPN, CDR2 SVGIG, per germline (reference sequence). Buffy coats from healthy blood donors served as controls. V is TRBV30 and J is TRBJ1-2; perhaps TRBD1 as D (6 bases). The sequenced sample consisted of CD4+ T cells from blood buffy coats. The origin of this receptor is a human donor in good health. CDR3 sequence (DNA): TGTGCCTGGAGTGGGACAGTTACTAACTATGGCTACACCTTC. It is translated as CAWSGTVTNYGYTF.